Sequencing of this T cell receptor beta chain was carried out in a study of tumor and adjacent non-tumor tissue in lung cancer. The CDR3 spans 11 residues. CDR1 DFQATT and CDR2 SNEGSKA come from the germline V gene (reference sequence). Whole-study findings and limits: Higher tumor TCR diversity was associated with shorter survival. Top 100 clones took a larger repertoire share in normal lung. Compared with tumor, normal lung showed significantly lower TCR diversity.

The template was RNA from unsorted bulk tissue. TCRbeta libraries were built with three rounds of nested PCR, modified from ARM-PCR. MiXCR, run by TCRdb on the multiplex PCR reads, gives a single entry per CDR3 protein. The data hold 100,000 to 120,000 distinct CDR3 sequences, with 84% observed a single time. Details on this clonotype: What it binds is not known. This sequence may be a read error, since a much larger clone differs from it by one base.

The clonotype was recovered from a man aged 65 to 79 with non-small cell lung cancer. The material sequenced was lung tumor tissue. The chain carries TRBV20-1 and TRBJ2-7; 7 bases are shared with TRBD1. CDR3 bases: TGCAGTGCAGGGGGCGCCTACAAGCAGTACTTC. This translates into CSAGGAYKQYF.